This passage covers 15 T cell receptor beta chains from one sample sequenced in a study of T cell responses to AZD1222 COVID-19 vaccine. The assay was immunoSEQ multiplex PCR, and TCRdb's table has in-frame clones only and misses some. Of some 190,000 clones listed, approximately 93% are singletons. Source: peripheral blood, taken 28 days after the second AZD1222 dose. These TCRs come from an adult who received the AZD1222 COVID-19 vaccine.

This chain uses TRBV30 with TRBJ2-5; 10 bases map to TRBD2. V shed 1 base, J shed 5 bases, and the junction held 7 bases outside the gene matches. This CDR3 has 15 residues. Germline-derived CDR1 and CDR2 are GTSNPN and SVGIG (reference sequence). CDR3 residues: CAWSELAGARETQYF. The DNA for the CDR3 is TGTGCCTGGAGTGAGCTAGCGGGGGCCCGGGAGACCCAGTACTTC.

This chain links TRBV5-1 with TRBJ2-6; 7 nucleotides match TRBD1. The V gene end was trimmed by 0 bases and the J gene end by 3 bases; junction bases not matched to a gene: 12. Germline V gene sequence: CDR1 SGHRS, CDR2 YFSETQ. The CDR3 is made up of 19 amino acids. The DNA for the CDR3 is TGCGCCAGCAGCTTGGCCGGGGACAGCCGTTTGGGTGGGGCCAACGTCCTGACTTTC. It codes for CASSLAGDSRLGGANVLTF. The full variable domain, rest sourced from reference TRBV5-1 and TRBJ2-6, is KAGVTQTPRYLIKTRGQQVTLSCSPISGHRSVSWYQQTPGQGLQFLFEYFSETQRNKGNFPGRFSGRQFSNSRSEMNVSTLELGDSALYLCASSLAGDSRLGGANVLTFGAGSRLTVL.

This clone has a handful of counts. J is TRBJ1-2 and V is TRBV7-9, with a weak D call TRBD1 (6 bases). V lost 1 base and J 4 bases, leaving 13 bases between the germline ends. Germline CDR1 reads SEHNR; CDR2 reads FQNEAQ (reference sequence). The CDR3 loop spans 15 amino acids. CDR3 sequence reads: CASSLEGVVGYGYTF. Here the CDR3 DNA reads TGTGCCAGCAGCTTAGAGGGGGTGGTCGGCTATGGCTACACCTTC.

As DNA, the CDR3 is TGTGCCAGCAGCCGGAGCCCCAAGTCCCACAATGAAAAACTGTTTTTT. This encodes CASSRSPKSHNEKLFF. J is TRBJ1-4 and V is TRBV7-8, with D uncertain. Germline loops: CDR1 SGHVS, CDR2 FQNEAQ. This CDR3 is built from 16 residues. V was clipped by 5 bases and J by 5 bases, with 18 bases between them.

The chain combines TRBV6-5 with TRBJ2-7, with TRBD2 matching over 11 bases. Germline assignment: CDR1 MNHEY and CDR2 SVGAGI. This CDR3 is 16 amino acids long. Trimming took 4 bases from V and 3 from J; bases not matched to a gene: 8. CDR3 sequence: CASSSPRLAGNYEQYF. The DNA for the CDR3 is TGTGCCAGCAGTTCCCCCCGACTAGCGGGGAACTACGAGCAGTACTTC.

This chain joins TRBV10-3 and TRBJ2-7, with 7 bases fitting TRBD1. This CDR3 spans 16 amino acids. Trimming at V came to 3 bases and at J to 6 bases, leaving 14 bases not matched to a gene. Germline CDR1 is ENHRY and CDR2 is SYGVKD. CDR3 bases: TGTGCCATCAGTGAAGGGGCCAGAACAGGGGTTGGCGAGCAGTACTTC. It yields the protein CAISEGARTGVGEQYF.

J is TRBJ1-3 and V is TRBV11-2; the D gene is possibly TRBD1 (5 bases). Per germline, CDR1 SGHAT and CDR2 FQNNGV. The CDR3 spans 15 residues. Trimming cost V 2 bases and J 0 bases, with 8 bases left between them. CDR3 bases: TGTGCCAGCAGCTTATCGGACAACTCTGGAAACACCATATATTTT. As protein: CASSLSDNSGNTIYF.

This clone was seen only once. CDR3 nucleotides: TGTGCCATATCCGGGACTTTCGGGCACGAGCAGTACTTC. This sequence encodes CAISGTFGHEQYF. The chain couples TRBV10-3 to TRBJ2-7; TRBD2 might be the D (6 bases). Germline lookup yields CDR1 ENHRY and CDR2 SYGVKD. The CDR3 has 13 amino acids. The ends were cut back, 9 bases at V and 5 bases at J, with 17 bases in the middle.

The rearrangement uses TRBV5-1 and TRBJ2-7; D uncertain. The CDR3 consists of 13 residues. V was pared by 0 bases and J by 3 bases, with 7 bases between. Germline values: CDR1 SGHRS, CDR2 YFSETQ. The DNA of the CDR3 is TGCGCCAGCAGCTTGGAGGGTAGCTACGAGCAGTACTTC. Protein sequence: CASSLEGSYEQYF.

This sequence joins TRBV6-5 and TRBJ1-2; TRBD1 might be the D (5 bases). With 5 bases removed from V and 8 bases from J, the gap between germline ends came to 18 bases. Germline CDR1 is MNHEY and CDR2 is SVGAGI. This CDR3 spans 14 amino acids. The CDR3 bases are TGTGCCAGCAGTCAACAGAGGGGTGCAAGGGGCTACACCTTC. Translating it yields CASSQQRGARGYTF.

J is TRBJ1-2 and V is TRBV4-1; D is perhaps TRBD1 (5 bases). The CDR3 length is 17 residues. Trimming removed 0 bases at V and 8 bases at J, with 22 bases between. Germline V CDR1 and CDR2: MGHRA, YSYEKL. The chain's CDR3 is CASSQETPAIGVTGYTF. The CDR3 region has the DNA TGCGCCAGCAGCCAAGAAACCCCGGCCATAGGGGTTACGGGCTACACCTTC.

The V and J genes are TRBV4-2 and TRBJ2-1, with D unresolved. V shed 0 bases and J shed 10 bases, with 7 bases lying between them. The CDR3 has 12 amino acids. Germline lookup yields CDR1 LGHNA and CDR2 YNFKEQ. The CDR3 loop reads CASSQDWGEQFF. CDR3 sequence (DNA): TGTGCCAGCAGCCAAGATTGGGGAGAGCAGTTCTTC.

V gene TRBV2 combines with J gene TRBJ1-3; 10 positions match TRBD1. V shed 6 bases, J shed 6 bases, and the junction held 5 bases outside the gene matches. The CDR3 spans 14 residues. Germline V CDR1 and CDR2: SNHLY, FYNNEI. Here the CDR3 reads CASRWTGGTNTIYF. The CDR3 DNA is TGTGCCAGCAGATGGACAGGGGGGACAAACACCATATATTTT.

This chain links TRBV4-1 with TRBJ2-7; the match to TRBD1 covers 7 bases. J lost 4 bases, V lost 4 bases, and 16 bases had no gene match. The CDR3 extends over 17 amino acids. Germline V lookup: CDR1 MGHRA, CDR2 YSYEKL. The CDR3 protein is CASSPERGTAPSYEQYF. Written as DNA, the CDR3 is TGCGCCAGCAGCCCCGAAAGAGGGACAGCGCCTTCTTACGAGCAGTACTTC.

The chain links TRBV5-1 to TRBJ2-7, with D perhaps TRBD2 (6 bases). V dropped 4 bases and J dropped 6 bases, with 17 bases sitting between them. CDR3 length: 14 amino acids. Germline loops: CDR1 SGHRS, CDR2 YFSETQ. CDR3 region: CASSRAEGTGEQYF. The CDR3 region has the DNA TGCGCCAGCAGCAGGGCGGAGGGAACGGGCGAGCAGTACTTC.